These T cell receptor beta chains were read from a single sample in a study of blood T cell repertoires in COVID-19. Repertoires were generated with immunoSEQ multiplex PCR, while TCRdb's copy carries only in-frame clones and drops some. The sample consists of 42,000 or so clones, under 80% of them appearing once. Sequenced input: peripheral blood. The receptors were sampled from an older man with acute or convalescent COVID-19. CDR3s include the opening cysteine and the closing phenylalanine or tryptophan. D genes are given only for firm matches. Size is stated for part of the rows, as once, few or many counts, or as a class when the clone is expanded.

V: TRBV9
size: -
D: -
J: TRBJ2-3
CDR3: CASSALEDTQYF
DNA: TGTGCCAGCAGCGCACTAGAAGATACGCAGTATTTT

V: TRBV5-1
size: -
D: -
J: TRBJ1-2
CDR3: CASSLASRSSSGDQGGYTF
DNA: TGCGCCAGCAGCTTGGCCTCTAGGTCGAGCTCCGGCGATCAGGGTGGCTACACCTTC

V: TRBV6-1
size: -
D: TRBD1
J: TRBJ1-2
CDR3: CASSEGGQANYGYTF
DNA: TGTGCCAGCAGTGAAGGGGGACAGGCCAACTATGGCTACACCTTC

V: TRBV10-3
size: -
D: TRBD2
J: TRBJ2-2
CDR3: CAIRSTSGRGTGELFF
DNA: TGTGCCATCAGATCGACTAGCGGGAGGGGGACCGGGGAGCTGTTTTTT

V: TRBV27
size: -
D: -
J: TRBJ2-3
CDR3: CASSFGTYLDTQYF
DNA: TGTGCCAGCAGTTTCGGGACTTATTTAGATACGCAGTATTTT

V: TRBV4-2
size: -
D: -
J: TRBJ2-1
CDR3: CASSPRDSDYNEQFF
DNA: TGTGCCAGCAGCCCCCGGGACTCCGATTACAATGAGCAGTTCTTC

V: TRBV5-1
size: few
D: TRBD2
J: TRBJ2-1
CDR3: CASSISGSSYNEQFF
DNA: TGCGCCAGCAGCATTAGCGGGAGCTCCTACAATGAGCAGTTCTTC

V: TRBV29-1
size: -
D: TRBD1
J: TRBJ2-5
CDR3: CSVGRDSQETQYF
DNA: TGCAGCGTTGGAAGGGACAGCCAAGAGACCCAGTACTTC

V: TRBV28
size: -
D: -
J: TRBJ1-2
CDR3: CASSSADWGGYTF
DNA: TGTGCCAGCAGCTCCGCAGACTGGGGCGGCTACACCTTC

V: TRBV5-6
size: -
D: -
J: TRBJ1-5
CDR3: CASSLGGINQPQHF
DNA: TGTGCCAGCAGCCTTGGGGGGATCAATCAGCCCCAGCATTTT

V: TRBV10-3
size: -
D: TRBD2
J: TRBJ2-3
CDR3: CAIGREGTDTQYF
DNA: TGTGCCATTGGGCGGGAGGGGACAGATACGCAGTATTTT

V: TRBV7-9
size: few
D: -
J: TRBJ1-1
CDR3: CASSFDLENTEAFF
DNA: TGTGCCAGCAGCTTCGATTTAGAAAACACTGAAGCTTTCTTT

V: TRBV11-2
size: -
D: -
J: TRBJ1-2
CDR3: CASSLGQGGYGYTF
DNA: TGTGCCAGCAGCTTGGGGCAGGGCGGCTATGGCTACACCTTC

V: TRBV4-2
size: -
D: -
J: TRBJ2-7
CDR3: CASSRDSSYEQYF
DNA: TGTGCCAGCAGCCGCGACAGCTCCTACGAGCAGTACTTC

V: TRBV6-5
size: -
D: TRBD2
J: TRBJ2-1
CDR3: CASSLSGGTNEQFF
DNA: TGTGCCAGCAGCCTTAGCGGGGGTACAAATGAGCAGTTCTTC

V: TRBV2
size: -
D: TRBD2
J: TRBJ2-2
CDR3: CASSERTSGYTGELFF
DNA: TGTGCCAGCAGTGAGCGGACTAGCGGTTACACCGGGGAGCTGTTTTTT

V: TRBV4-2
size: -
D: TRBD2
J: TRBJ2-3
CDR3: CASSPGLESDTQYF
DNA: TGTGCCAGCAGCCCCGGACTAGAGTCAGATACGCAGTATTTT

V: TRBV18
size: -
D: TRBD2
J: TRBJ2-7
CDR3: CASSPVGSGRSDEQYF
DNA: TGTGCCAGCTCACCAGTTGGTAGCGGGAGAAGCGACGAGCAGTACTTC

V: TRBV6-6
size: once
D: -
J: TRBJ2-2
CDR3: CASSYGATGELFF
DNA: TGTGCCAGCAGTTACGGGGCCACCGGGGAGCTGTTTTTT

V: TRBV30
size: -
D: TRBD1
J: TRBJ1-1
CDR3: CAWSRWDRVGENTEAFF
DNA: TGTGCCTGGAGCCGTTGGGACAGGGTAGGGGAAAACACTGAAGCTTTCTTT

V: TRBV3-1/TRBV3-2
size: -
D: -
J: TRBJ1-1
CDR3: CASSQVGRESFF
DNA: TGTGCCAGCAGCCAAGTCGGCCGGGAGTCTTTCTTT

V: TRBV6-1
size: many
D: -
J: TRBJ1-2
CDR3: CASSEALTPRGDGYTF
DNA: TGTGCCAGCAGTGAAGCCCTCACCCCCCGGGGTGATGGCTACACCTTC

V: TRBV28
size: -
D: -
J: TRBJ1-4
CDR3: CASSLVQGGEKLFF
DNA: TGTGCCAGCAGTTTAGTCCAGGGTGGAGAAAAACTGTTTTTT

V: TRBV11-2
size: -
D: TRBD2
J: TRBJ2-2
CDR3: CASSSRVTGRAGELFF
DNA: TGTGCCAGCAGCTCCCGAGTGACGGGGAGGGCCGGGGAGCTGTTTTTT

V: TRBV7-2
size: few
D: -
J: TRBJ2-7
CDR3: CASSLSRVGEQYF
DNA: TGTGCCAGCAGCTTAAGCAGGGTTGGCGAGCAGTACTTC

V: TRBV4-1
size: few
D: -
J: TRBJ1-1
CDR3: CASSQTVSMNTEAFF
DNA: TGCGCCAGCAGCCAAACGGTTTCCATGAACACTGAAGCTTTCTTT

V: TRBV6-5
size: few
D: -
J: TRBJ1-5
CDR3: CASSYSAGSNQPQHF
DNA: TGTGCCAGCAGTTACTCGGCAGGTAGCAATCAGCCCCAGCATTTT

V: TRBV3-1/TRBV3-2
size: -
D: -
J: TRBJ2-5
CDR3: CASSGLMSGQYF
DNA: TGTGCCAGCAGCGGTCTCATGAGTGGCCAGTACTTC

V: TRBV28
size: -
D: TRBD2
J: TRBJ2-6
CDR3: CASSSGGSGANVLTF
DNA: TGTGCCAGCAGTTCGGGGGGTTCTGGGGCCAACGTCCTGACTTTC

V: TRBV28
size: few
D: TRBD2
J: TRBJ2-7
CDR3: CASSRGLAGEQYF
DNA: TGTGCCAGCAGTAGGGGACTAGCGGGCGAGCAGTACTTC

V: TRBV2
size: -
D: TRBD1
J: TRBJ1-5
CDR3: CASSWGQTNQPQHF
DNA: TGTGCCAGCAGCTGGGGACAGACTAATCAGCCCCAGCATTTT

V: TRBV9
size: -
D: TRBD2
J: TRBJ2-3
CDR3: CASSWAGGTSDTQYF
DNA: TGTGCCAGCAGCTGGGCGGGGGGGACGTCAGATACGCAGTATTTT

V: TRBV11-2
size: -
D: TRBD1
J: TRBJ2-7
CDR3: CASSPGQGTYEQYF
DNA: TGTGCCAGCAGCCCGGGACAGGGTACCTACGAGCAGTACTTC

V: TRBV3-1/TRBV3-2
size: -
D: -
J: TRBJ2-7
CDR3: CASSQFQGPYEQYF
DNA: TGTGCCAGCAGCCAATTCCAGGGCCCCTACGAGCAGTACTTC

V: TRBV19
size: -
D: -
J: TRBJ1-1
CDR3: CASKIQTGTEAFF
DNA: TGTGCCAGTAAAATCCAGACAGGCACTGAAGCTTTCTTT

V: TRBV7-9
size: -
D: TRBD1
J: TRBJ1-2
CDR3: CASSPGDRGQGYGYTF
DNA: TGTGCCAGCAGCCCAGGGGACAGGGGGCAAGGCTATGGCTACACCTTC

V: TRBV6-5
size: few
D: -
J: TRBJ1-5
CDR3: CASSFTGSNQPQHF
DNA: TGTGCCAGCAGTTTTACAGGGAGCAATCAGCCCCAGCATTTT

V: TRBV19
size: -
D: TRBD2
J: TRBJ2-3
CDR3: CASRRGTSGANTDTQYF
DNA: TGTGCCAGTAGGAGAGGGACTAGCGGGGCCAACACAGATACGCAGTATTTT

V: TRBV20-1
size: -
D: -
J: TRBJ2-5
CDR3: CSATNRETQYF
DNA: TGCAGTGCTACAAATCGGGAGACCCAGTACTTC

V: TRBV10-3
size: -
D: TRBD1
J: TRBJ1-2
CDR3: CAISESQGGAKKGGYTF
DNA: TGTGCCATCAGTGAGTCCCAGGGGGGCGCAAAAAAGGGTGGCTACACCTTC

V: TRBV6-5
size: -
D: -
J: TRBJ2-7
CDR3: CASSYSRGSYYEQYF
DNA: TGTGCCAGCAGTTACTCTCGGGGGAGCTACTACGAGCAGTACTTC

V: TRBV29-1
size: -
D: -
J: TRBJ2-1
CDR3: CSGRGISYNEQFF
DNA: TGCAGCGGACGCGGGATCTCCTACAATGAGCAGTTCTTC

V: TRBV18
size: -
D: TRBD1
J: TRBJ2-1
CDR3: CASSPGTGKGTIYNEQFF
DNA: TGTGCCAGCTCCCCCGGGACAGGAAAGGGGACCATCTACAATGAGCAGTTCTTC

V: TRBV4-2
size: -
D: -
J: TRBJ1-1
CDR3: CASSQGEGGANTEAFF
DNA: TGTGCCAGCAGCCAAGGGGAGGGGGGAGCGAACACTGAAGCTTTCTTT

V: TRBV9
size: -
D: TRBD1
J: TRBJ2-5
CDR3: CASSVAQYRGETQYF
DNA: TGTGCCAGCAGCGTAGCTCAGTACAGGGGAGAGACCCAGTACTTC

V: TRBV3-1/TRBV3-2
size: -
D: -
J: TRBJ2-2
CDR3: CASSQDGVNTGELFF
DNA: TGTGCCAGCAGCCAAGACGGGGTGAACACCGGGGAGCTGTTTTTT

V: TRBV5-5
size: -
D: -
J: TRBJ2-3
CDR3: CASSPRAPSLTDTQYF
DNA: TGTGCCAGCAGCCCCAGGGCGCCCTCCCTCACAGATACGCAGTATTTT

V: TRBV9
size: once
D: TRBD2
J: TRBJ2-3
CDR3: CASSVLGTSGSVTDTQYF
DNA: TGTGCCAGCAGCGTATTAGGGACTAGCGGGAGTGTTACAGATACGCAGTATTTT

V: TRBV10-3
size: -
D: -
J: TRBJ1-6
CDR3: CAISVDLSSYNSPLHF
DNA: TGTGCCATCAGTGTAGATCTGAGCTCCTATAATTCACCCCTCCACTTT

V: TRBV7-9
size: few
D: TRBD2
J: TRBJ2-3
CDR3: CASSPPLAGGWTDTQYF
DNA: TGTGCCAGCAGCCCGCCCCTAGCGGGAGGTTGGACAGATACGCAGTATTTT

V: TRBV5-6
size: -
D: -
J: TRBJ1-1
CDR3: CASSLGTANTEAFF
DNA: TGTGCCAGCAGCTTGGGGACAGCGAACACTGAAGCTTTCTTT

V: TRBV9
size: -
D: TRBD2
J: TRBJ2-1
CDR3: CASSAGTSADNEQFF
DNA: TGTGCCAGCAGCGCAGGGACTAGCGCCGACAATGAGCAGTTCTTC

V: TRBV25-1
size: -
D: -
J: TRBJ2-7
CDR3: CASSEWGYGNEQYF
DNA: TGTGCCAGCAGTGAATGGGGATACGGGAACGAGCAGTACTTC

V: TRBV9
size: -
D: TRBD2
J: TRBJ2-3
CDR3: CASTKGTSGGTDTQYF
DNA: TGTGCCAGCACCAAGGGGACTAGCGGGGGGACAGATACGCAGTATTTT

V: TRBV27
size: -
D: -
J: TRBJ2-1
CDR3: CASSFQGKDEQFF
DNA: TGTGCCAGCAGTTTCCAGGGTAAAGATGAGCAGTTCTTC

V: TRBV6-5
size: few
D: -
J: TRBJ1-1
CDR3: CASSYGRGNTEAFF
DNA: TGTGCCAGCAGTTACGGTCGGGGGAACACTGAAGCTTTCTTT

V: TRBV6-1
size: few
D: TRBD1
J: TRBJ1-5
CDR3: CASSEWGTGGQPQHF
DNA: TGTGCCAGCAGTGAATGGGGGACAGGGGGACAGCCCCAGCATTTT

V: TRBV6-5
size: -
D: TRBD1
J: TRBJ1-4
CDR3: CASSHRQGDEKLFF
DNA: TGTGCCAGCAGTCACCGACAGGGCGATGAAAAACTGTTTTTT

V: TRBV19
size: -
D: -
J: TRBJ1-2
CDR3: CASTNMRGYTF
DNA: TGTGCCAGTACCAACATGCGGGGCTACACCTTC